What follows are 16 T cell receptor beta chains derived from one specimen sequenced in a study of blood T cell repertoires in COVID-19. Assay used: immunoSEQ multiplex PCR; TCRdb lists only in-frame clones, some missing. In the table there are roughly 350,000 clones, 85% of which are singletons. The sample was peripheral blood. The receptors here all came from a woman in her late teens or twenties with acute or convalescent COVID-19.

V and J are TRBV5-1 and TRBJ1-3; 7 bases line up with TRBD1. Germline trimming cut 4 bases from V and 0 bases from J; bases unmatched to any gene: 7. The CDR3 runs to 16 residues. Germline CDR1 and CDR2: SGHRS and YFSETQ. This chain's CDR3 is CASSRITGDSGNTIYF. CDR3 coding DNA: TGCGCCAGCAGCAGAATAACAGGGGACTCTGGAAACACCATATATTTT.

This clone was found once. The chain links TRBV3-1 (or the pseudogene TRBV3-2) to TRBJ1-5; no clear D. Germline values: CDR1 LGHDT, CDR2 YNNKEL (reference sequence). This CDR3 is built from 14 residues. Trimming stripped 2 bases from V and 7 bases from J, with 12 bases between. CDR3 bases: TGTGCCAGCAGCCAATTCGTGGGAGAACAGCCCCAGCATTTT. Translation: CASSQFVGEQPQHF.

The chain couples TRBV14 to TRBJ1-2; 8 bases map to TRBD1. The trim removed 0 bases at V and 8 bases at J, leaving 5 bases unmatched. This CDR3 has 14 residues. Germline CDR1 is SGHDN and CDR2 is FVKESK. The CDR3 reads CASSQDWQGAGYTF. The CDR3 DNA follows: TGTGCCAGCAGCCAAGATTGGCAGGGGGCGGGCTACACCTTC. The full variable domain, its missing parts supplied by reference TRBV14 and TRBJ1-2, is EAGVTQFPSHSVIEKGQTVTLRCDPISGHDNLYWYRRVMGKEIKFLLHFVKESKQDESGMPNNRFLAERTGGTYSTLKVQPAELEDSGVYFCASSQDWQGAGYTFGSGTRLTVV.

This clone was counted once. The chain employs TRBV3-1 (or the pseudogene TRBV3-2) and TRBJ1-2; D is undetermined. The CDR3 totals 14 residues. Trimming took off 1 base at V and 3 bases at J, with 9 bases between the two ends. The germline CDR1 and CDR2 sequences are LGHDT and YNNKEL (reference sequence). This CDR3 is CASSQGFRYYGYTF. The DNA for the CDR3 is TGTGCCAGCAGCCAAGGGTTCAGGTACTATGGCTACACCTTC.

This rearrangement joins TRBV28 to TRBJ2-3; D is possibly TRBD1 (5 bases). The ends were cut back, 8 bases at V and 6 bases at J, with 27 bases in the middle. The CDR3 consists of 17 residues. The germline CDR1 and CDR2 sequences are MDHEN and SYDVKM. CDR3 in DNA: TGTGCCAGCCCTCCCGGTGGGGCAGTCTTAGGGTCGGATACGCAGTATTTT. Translated, it gives CASPPGGAVLGSDTQYF.

This rearrangement joins TRBV24-1 to TRBJ2-2; 9 bases fit TRBD1. V lost 0 bases to trimming and J lost 3 bases; unmatched junction nucleotides: 7. This CDR3 region has 18 residues. Germline CDR1 KGHDR, CDR2 SFDVKD. The CDR3 DNA follows: TGTGCCACCAGTGATTTGGGGGGACAGGGAGCCGACACCGGGGAGCTGTTTTTT. It codes for CATSDLGGQGADTGELFF.

The V call is TRBV5-4, the J call TRBJ1-1, with D perhaps TRBD1 (5 bases). Germline values: CDR1 SGHNT, CDR2 YYREEE (reference sequence). The V and J ends lost 5 bases and 3 bases respectively, with 11 bases between them. This CDR3 region has 13 residues. CDR3 sequence: CASRWGADTEAFF. DNA of the CDR3: TGTGCCAGCAGGTGGGGCGCGGACACTGAAGCTTTCTTT. Full variable domain (missing parts from reference TRBV5-4 and TRBJ1-1): ETGVTQSPTHLIKTRGQQVTLRCSSQSGHNTVSWYQQALGQGPQFIFQYYREEENGRGNFPPRFSGLQFPNYSSELNVNALELDDSALYLCASRWGADTEAFFGQGTRLTVV.

This clone has just one count. This chain uses TRBV7-2 with TRBJ1-5, with D unresolved. V was cut by 5 bases and J by 6 bases, with 11 bases left in between. Germline CDR1 reads SGHTA; CDR2 reads FQGNSA. CDR3 size: 13 residues. For the CDR3, the DNA is TGTGCCAGCAGCCCCGGTTTTCTTCAGCCCCAGCATTTT. Translation gives CASSPGFLQPQHF.

The chain's CDR3 is CASSEGGDRELFF. Written as DNA, the CDR3 is TGTGCCAGCAGCGAGGGGGGAGACAGGGAACTGTTTTTT. This sequence joins TRBV9 and TRBJ1-4; the match to TRBD1 covers 7 bases. V shed 3 bases and J 12 bases; nucleotides not matched to a gene: 8. Germline-derived CDR1 and CDR2 are SGDLS and YYNGEE. This CDR3 spans 13 amino acids.

The J gene is TRBJ1-2, the V gene TRBV2; 10 bases are a match to TRBD1. The length of the CDR3 is 15 residues. V trimming: 5 bases; J trimming: 2 bases; junction bases outside the gene matches: 5. CDR1 SNHLY and CDR2 FYNNEI come from the germline V gene. This CDR3 reads CASSSRQGANYGYTF. DNA for the CDR3: TGTGCCAGCAGTTCCCGACAGGGGGCGAACTATGGCTACACCTTC.

The V and J genes are TRBV12-3 or TRBV12-4 and TRBJ1-1, with TRBD1 matching 7 bases. The V and J ends lost 11 bases and 1 base, in that order; junction bases with no gene match: 7. The CDR3 loop spans 13 amino acids. In DNA, the CDR3 is TGTGCCCCCCAGGGGGTGACGAACACTGAAGCTTTCTTT. Protein: CAPQGVTNTEAFF.

The V and J genes are TRBV6-5 and TRBJ2-7, with D maybe TRBD1 (6 bases). The germline V and J ends were trimmed by 6 bases and 2 bases, with 11 bases remaining between them. Germline V gene lookup returns CDR1 MNHEY and CDR2 SVGAGI. This CDR3 has 13 amino acids. The CDR3 DNA is TGTGCCAGCAGAACTCCAGGGGCCTACGAGCAGTACTTC. Protein sequence: CASRTPGAYEQYF.

The chain combines TRBV5-1 with TRBJ1-2, with 7 bases identical to TRBD1. The CDR3 has 13 amino acids. Trimming removed 4 bases from V and 7 bases from J; junction bases left unmatched: 7. The germline V gene encodes CDR1 SGHRS and CDR2 YFSETQ. The CDR3 region is CASSPMGQSGYTF. CDR3 DNA sequence: TGCGCCAGCAGCCCGATGGGACAGTCTGGCTACACCTTC.

The rearrangement uses TRBV11-2 and TRBJ2-3; 10 nucleotides line up with TRBD2. Trimming cost V 0 bases and J 1 base; bases outside gene matches: 4. CDR3 length: 17 residues. The germline V gene encodes CDR1 SGHAT and CDR2 FQNNGV. The CDR3 reads CASSLDPLAGGTDTQYF. The CDR3 DNA is TGTGCCAGCAGCTTAGATCCGCTAGCGGGAGGCACAGATACGCAGTATTTT. Full variable domain (remainder filled in from reference TRBV11-2 and TRBJ2-3): EAGVAQSPRYKIIEKRQSVAFWCNPISGHATLYWYQQILGQGPKLLIQFQNNGVVDDSQLPKDRFSAERLKGVDSTLKIQPAKLEDSAVYLCASSLDPLAGGTDTQYFGPGTRLTVL.

The gene calls are TRBV4-1 and TRBJ2-3, with 9 bases fitting TRBD1. Trimming cost V 4 bases and J 3 bases; bases outside gene matches: 5. The CDR3 runs to 15 residues. Looked up from germline, CDR1 is MGHRA and CDR2 is YSYEKL. In nucleotides, the CDR3 is TGCGCCAGCAGCCCCCGGGACAGGGTTACAGATACGCAGTATTTT. Its translation is CASSPRDRVTDTQYF.

J is TRBJ1-3 and V is TRBV15; unclear D gene. CDR1 and CDR2 (germline): LNHNV, YYDKDF (reference sequence). Trimming shortened V by 0 bases and J by 0 bases, and 9 bases separated the two germline ends. The CDR3 totals 16 residues. The CDR3 DNA follows: TGTGCCACCAGCAGAGATCCGCCGAGCTCTGGAAACACCATATATTTT. Its translation is CATSRDPPSSGNTIYF.